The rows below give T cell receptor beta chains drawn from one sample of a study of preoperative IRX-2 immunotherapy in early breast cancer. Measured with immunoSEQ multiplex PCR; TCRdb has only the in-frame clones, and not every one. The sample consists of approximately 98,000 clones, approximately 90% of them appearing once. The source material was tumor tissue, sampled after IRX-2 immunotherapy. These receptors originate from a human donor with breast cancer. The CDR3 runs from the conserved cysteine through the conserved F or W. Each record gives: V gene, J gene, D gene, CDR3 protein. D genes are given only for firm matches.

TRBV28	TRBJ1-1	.	CASSFSVGRAEAFF
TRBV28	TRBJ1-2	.	CASSLAGYGYTF
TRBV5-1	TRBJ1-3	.	CASSLGLQGSGNTIYF
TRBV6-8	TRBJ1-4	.	CASSYSTGVNEKLFF
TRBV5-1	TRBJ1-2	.	CASSLRQGGLYGYTF
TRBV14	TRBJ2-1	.	CASSQDSRDNEQFF
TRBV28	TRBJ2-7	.	CASSFEGRTYEQYF
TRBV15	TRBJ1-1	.	CASRISQVNTEAFF
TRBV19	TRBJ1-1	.	CASSIVWESDTEAFF
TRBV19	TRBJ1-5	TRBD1	CASSISGGRNQPQHF
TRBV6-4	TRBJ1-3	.	CANDPKGRSGNTIYF
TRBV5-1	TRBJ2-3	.	CASSFGGRGRTDTQYF
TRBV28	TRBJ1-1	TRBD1	CASSFRDRVMEAFF